This section outlines one T cell receptor beta chain sequence together with its context. Its cognate antigen has yet to be identified. Per-base qualities were not stored, and no clone one base away is much larger. This specimen's time point label, interpreted: naive CD8 control sorted from an acute-time-point sample. Enrolled in the Montreal Hepatitis C Cohort (HEPCO) in Canada, the donors were people who inject drugs, and these donors were followed every 3 months. Acute primary HCV infection was defined as a positive HCV RNA or antibody test after a negative test within the previous 24 weeks. Antibodies against CD3, CD8 and CD45RO were used for surface staining, and dead cells were excluded with an aqua fixable dye. The cohort included roughly eight spontaneous resolvers, defined as subjects with HCV RNA clearance within 24 weeks. Negative selection by means of the MACS CD8+ T cell Isolation Kit yielded CD8+ T cells from peripheral blood mononuclear cells recovered from cryopreservation by thawing. Sorting of the cells was done on a BD FACSAria II cell sorter.

V is reduced by 2 bases and J by 6 bases, leaving a spacing of 5 bases between them. Reading the germline V gene gives CDR1 SGHTA and CDR2 FQGNSA. CDR3 length: 11 amino acids, cysteine to phenylalanine. The sequence is cut down to CDR3 DNA, 33 bases in frame from base 1. The data were obtained in a study of CD8 T cells in acute hepatitis C reinfection (dated by TCRdb to about 2021). Broadly, across the study: The study profiled the TCRbeta repertoire of CD8+ T cells specific for the HCV NS3-1073 epitope during acute infection and after viral clearance. A handful of spontaneous resolvers provided paired acute and follow-up samples.

Genomic DNA was extracted from the FACS-sorted cells, and the TCRbeta chains were sequenced by the commercial immunoSEQ service. The paper's data handling went like this. ImmunoSEQ Analyzer software v3.0 and R v3.5.1 were used to analyze the repertoire data. Only productive rearrangements were analyzed, because sequences with stop codons or out-of-frame rearrangements were removed. Simpson diversity, Shannon entropy, CDR3 length and nucleotide addition metrics were supplied by the sequencing provider. Clonotypes were grouped by frequency into dominant, sub-dominant, low or lowest abundance categories, and clonotypes below 0.1% were left out of most analyses. A CDR3 amino acid clonotype was called public if the clonotype appeared in at least two subjects at a cumulative frequency of at least 0.5%. TCRdb's version of the immuneACCESS table is confined to in-frame rearrangements and falls short of the full clone set. An unresolved V gene accounts for under half of the shortfall where checked; the remainder is of unknown origin. V and J calls and clone size follow that table, whereas D and trimming were derived from the DNA. The sample data list around 36,000 clones, and over 75% of these were observed just once. About a tenth of the sample rests with the top ten.

What the authors observed across the whole study: Only the TCRbeta chain was sequenced in bulk, so alphabeta pairing of public clonotypes could not be determined. CDR3 sequences shared with other epitopes were rarely observed, and exact matching may have been limited by differing sequencing approaches. Around 14 public clonotypes were found regardless of outcome; one public clonotype used V04-02/J02-02. NS3-1073 specific cells were too rare to sort in chronically infected subjects, so no follow-up repertoires exist for those subjects. All groups preferentially used the TRBV04 and TRBV06 gene families, and overrepresentation in the naive pool did not explain this preferential usage. NS3-1073 specific repertoires were highly diverse, with no significant diversity differences between acute resolver, follow-up resolver and acute chronic samples.

The chain uses TRBV7-2 and TRBJ2-7; no D gene call is confident. This TCR was recovered from a woman aged 18-30 years who spontaneously cleared hepatitis C infection. The sample consisted of naive CD8+ T cells from PBMCs. In light of the paper, this sample's cell subset or site label describes: sorted total naive CD45RO-negative CD8+ T cells. This receptor has the CDR3 CASSLRFEQYF. The DNA sequence is as follows: TGTGCCAGCAGCTTACGATTCGAGCAGTACTTC.